Below are 21 T cell receptor beta chains sequenced from a single sample in a study of blood T cell repertoires in COVID-19. The table came from immunoSEQ multiplex PCR; TCRdb's copy has only in-frame clones and leaves some out. The repertoire holds fewer than 250,000 clones, with 80% to 85% as singletons. Sequencing was done on a sample of peripheral blood. The source is a man aged 30-40 years with active or convalescent COVID-19.

V usage is TRBV4-3 and J usage is TRBJ1-5; D uncertain. The ends were cut back, 0 bases at V and 7 bases at J, with 13 bases in the middle. Germline V gene lookup returns CDR1 LGHNA and CDR2 YSLEER. The length of the CDR3 is 15 residues. CDR3 loop: CASSQDTAGAQPQHF. The CDR3 region has the DNA TGCGCCAGCAGCCAAGATACGGCAGGCGCACAGCCCCAGCATTTT.

This chain joins TRBV27 and TRBJ2-3, with 11 bases identical to TRBD2. CDR3 length equals 16 residues. Germline lookup yields CDR1 MNHEY and CDR2 SMNVEV (reference sequence). After removal of 5 bases from V and 2 bases from J, the junction contained 6 bases not matched to a gene. The CDR3 reads CASSIIAGGPTDTQYF. The CDR3 DNA follows: TGTGCCAGCAGTATAATAGCGGGAGGGCCCACAGATACGCAGTATTTT.

This rearrangement joins TRBV5-6 to TRBJ1-1; perhaps TRBD1 as D (5 bases). V was trimmed by 2 bases and J by 1 base, leaving 9 bases between them. CDR1 SGHDT and CDR2 YYEEEE come from the germline V gene. This CDR3 comprises 14 residues. This CDR3 is CASSFGRANTEAFF. DNA of the CDR3: TGTGCCAGCAGCTTCGGCAGGGCGAACACTGAAGCTTTCTTT.

The chain recombines TRBV27 with TRBJ1-5; TRBD1 agrees at 8 bases. V lost 5 bases and J lost 4; bases outside the gene matches: 7. Germline V lookup: CDR1 MNHEY, CDR2 SMNVEV (reference sequence). The CDR3 spans 15 residues. The CDR3 DNA reads TGTGCCAGCAGTCAAGGACAGGGCGGGAATCAGCCCCAGCATTTT. Protein product: CASSQGQGGNQPQHF.

This chain links TRBV7-2 with TRBJ2-5, with D maybe TRBD2 (6 bases). CDR3 length: 15 residues. Germline V gene sequence: CDR1 SGHTA, CDR2 FQGNSA. With 5 bases removed from V and 0 bases from J, the gap between germline ends came to 13 bases. CDR3 residues: CASSLGGLYQETQYF. For the CDR3, the DNA is TGTGCCAGCAGCCTCGGGGGTCTCTACCAAGAGACCCAGTACTTC.

The chain joins TRBV6-5 to TRBJ2-1; 9 nucleotides agree with TRBD2. The CDR3 contains 14 residues. The germline CDR1 and CDR2 sequences are MNHEY and SVGAGI. Trimming cost V 10 bases and J 8 bases; bases outside gene matches: 12. The CDR3 loop reads CAIKIGAGGYEQFF. For the CDR3, the DNA is TGTGCCATCAAAATCGGGGCGGGAGGGTATGAGCAGTTCTTC.

The J gene is TRBJ2-2, the V gene TRBV9; D is uncertain. Germline CDR1 and CDR2: SGDLS and YYNGEE. V lost 4 bases to trimming and J lost 7 bases, with 14 bases between them. The CDR3 totals 14 residues. The CDR3 region has the DNA TGTGCCAGCAGCAGAGAACCCCGGGTCGGGGAGCTGTTTTTT. It encodes CASSREPRVGELFF. Full variable domain (outside the CDR3, taken from reference TRBV9 and TRBJ2-2): DSGVTQTPKHLITATGQRVTLRCSPRSGDLSVYWYQQSLDQGLQFLIQYYNGEERAKGNILERFSAQQFPDLHSELNLSSLELGDSALYFCASSREPRVGELFFGEGSRLTVL.

V gene TRBV19 combines with J gene TRBJ1-2; TRBD1 aligns across 7 bases. This CDR3 contains 17 residues. The V and J ends lost 8 bases and 6 bases, in that order; junction bases with no gene match: 21. CDR1 LNHDA and CDR2 SQIVND come from the germline V gene (reference sequence). CDR3 bases: TGTGCCAGTTTCCCCAGCGACTTGGGACAGAAAAAAAATGGCTACACCTTC. This gives the protein CASFPSDLGQKKNGYTF.

In its sample, this clone was seen a few times. The chain recombines TRBV9 with TRBJ2-7; TRBD1 aligns across 7 bases. J lost 7 bases, V lost 3 bases, and 10 bases had no gene match. Germline values: CDR1 SGDLS, CDR2 YYNGEE. The CDR3 extends over 14 amino acids. The CDR3 DNA sequence: TGTGCCAGCAGCGGGAAGGCCATACAGGGGGAGCAGTACTTC. Translated, it gives CASSGKAIQGEQYF.

The chain uses TRBV7-2 and TRBJ2-7, with TRBD1 as a possible D gene (6 bases). Germline V gene data show CDR1 as SGHTA and CDR2 as FQGNSA. The CDR3 spans 12 residues. Trimming left V 4 bases short and J 3 bases short, with 7 bases between. Here the CDR3 reads CASSSQGYEQYF. CDR3 nucleotide sequence: TGTGCCAGCAGCTCACAGGGCTACGAGCAGTACTTC.

The chain recombines TRBV6-5 with TRBJ2-7; a possible D gene is TRBD1 (6 bases). Looked up from germline, CDR1 is MNHEY and CDR2 is SVGAGI. The CDR3 totals 13 residues. Trimming left V 5 bases short and J 2 bases short, with 10 bases between. CDR3 sequence: CASSRDKPYEQYF. CDR3 coding DNA: TGTGCCAGCAGTCGGGACAAACCCTACGAGCAGTACTTC.

V usage is TRBV6-6 and J usage is TRBJ1-6, with TRBD1 as a possible D gene (5 bases). Germline CDR1 MNHNY, CDR2 SVGAGI (reference sequence). V lost 3 bases to trimming and J lost 9 bases, with 18 bases between them. The CDR3 runs 16 residues. The CDR3 coding sequence is TGTGCCAGCAGTTATTCGGCCGCGGGGCTGAGTTCACCCCTCCACTTT. Its protein is CASSYSAAGLSSPLHF.

This rearrangement joins TRBV28 to TRBJ2-5; 9 positions agree with TRBD1. The CDR3 has 17 residues. J was trimmed by 2 bases and V by 5 bases; bases with no gene match: 12. Germline CDR1 reads MDHEN; CDR2 reads SYDVKM. The CDR3 here is CASSRIHLGQGQETQYF. CDR3 bases: TGTGCCAGCAGTCGTATCCACCTGGGACAGGGACAAGAGACCCAGTACTTC.

The chain recombines TRBV18 with TRBJ1-5; D is unresolved. With 5 bases removed from V and 3 bases from J, the gap between germline ends came to 5 bases. Germline-derived CDR1 and CDR2 are KGHSH and LQKENI. The CDR3 runs 12 residues. CDR3 nucleotide sequence: TGTGCCAGCTCAACCTACAATCAGCCCCAGCATTTT. Residues: CASSTYNQPQHF.

The chain employs TRBV4-2 and TRBJ2-1; D unresolved. CDR1 and CDR2 from the germline V gene are LGHNA and YNFKEQ. V shed 0 bases and J shed 7 bases, with 10 bases lying between them. The CDR3 runs to 14 residues. The DNA for the CDR3 is TGTGCCAGCAGCCAAGAAGGCAGCAGGAATGAGCAGTTCTTC. Translating it yields CASSQEGSRNEQFF.

The rearrangement uses TRBV21-1 and TRBJ2-1; the D call in the table, TRBD2, was not verified against the DNA. TRBV21-1 is designated a pseudogene. This CDR3 is 16 amino acids long. As DNA, the CDR3 is TGTGCCAGCAGCAAAAACGGGGGACTAGCGAGGAATGAGCAGTTCTTC. This gives the protein CASSKNGGLARNEQFF.

The gene calls are TRBV7-2 and TRBJ2-3, with 10 bases aligning to TRBD2. CDR1 and CDR2 from the germline V gene are SGHTA and FQGNSA. V lost 4 bases to trimming and J lost 1 base; unmatched junction nucleotides: 5. The CDR3 loop spans 16 amino acids. Here the CDR3 reads CASSSGGLAGTDTQYF. CDR3 DNA: TGTGCCAGCAGCTCCGGAGGACTAGCGGGCACAGATACGCAGTATTTT.

This clone occurred once. The J gene is TRBJ2-7, the V gene TRBV3-1 (or the pseudogene TRBV3-2), with TRBD2 identical over 7 bases. The junction had 5 bases not matched to a gene; V was cut back by 3 bases and J by 3 bases. Germline V gene sequence: CDR1 LGHDT, CDR2 YNNKEL (reference sequence). This CDR3 has 14 amino acids. CDR3 amino acids: CASSQASGIYEQYF. DNA for the CDR3: TGTGCCAGCAGCCAGGCTAGCGGCATCTACGAGCAGTACTTC.

The rearrangement joins TRBV15 to TRBJ1-1; TRBD1 matches 9 bases. V trimming: 0 bases; J trimming: 4 bases; junction bases outside the gene matches: 12. Germline CDR1 and CDR2: LNHNV and YYDKDF (reference sequence). This CDR3 comprises 18 residues. CDR3 DNA sequence: TGTGCCACCAGCAGAGATAGCTTCACGGGACAGGGTGTCACTGAAGCTTTCTTT. It encodes CATSRDSFTGQGVTEAFF.

This clone was picked up a small number of times. This chain uses TRBV2 with TRBJ2-1; TRBD1 is a possible D gene (5 bases). Germline values: CDR1 SNHLY, CDR2 FYNNEI. The CDR3 length is 15 residues. Trimming removed 4 bases from V and 2 bases from J, with 12 bases in between. The CDR3 reads CASSVGQGPYNEQFF. In nucleotides, the CDR3 is TGTGCCAGCAGTGTGGGGCAGGGCCCCTACAATGAGCAGTTCTTC.

V gene TRBV5-1 combines with J gene TRBJ2-3, with 8 bases fitting TRBD2. CDR3 length: 16 amino acids. In germline, CDR1 is SGHRS, CDR2 YFSETQ. The junction had 8 bases not matched to a gene; V was cut back by 5 bases and J by 0 bases. CDR3 sequence: CASRTAGATSTDTQYF. The CDR3 DNA reads as TGCGCCAGCAGGACAGCGGGAGCTACTAGCACAGATACGCAGTATTTT.